This T cell receptor (beta chain) was obtained from a study of CD8+CD57+ T cells in acquired aplastic anemia. Looking at the study overall: Sorted CD4+ and CD8+ cells gave a mean 3.2 ug DNA, range about 0.19 to 27.4 ug.

All patients picked for sequencing had shown, by flow cytometry, an expansion of CD8+CD57+ cells. Everyone among the patients had severe acquired aplastic anemia. The study sampled blood from patients who had received no therapy. Trimming took 5 bases from V and 7 from J; bases not matched to a gene: 6. CDR3 length: 14 residues. Germline CDR1 is MNHEY and CDR2 is SMNVEV (reference sequence). CDR3 and TCR beta VDJ profiling relied on genomic DNA as the template. TCRdb fed the reads into MiXCR, producing one record per CDR3 protein. Of hundreds of thousands of distinct CDR3 sequences in the sample, around 33% were seen once.

Sequencing used sorted CD4+, CD8+, or CD8+CD57+ T cells (not recorded which) from PBMCs. This sequence joins TRBV27 and TRBJ1-2; 11 nucleotides agree with TRBD1. The receptor was isolated from a human donor with aplastic anemia. CDR3 nucleotides: TGTGCCAGCAGTATTGGACAGGGGGCGGGTGGCTACACCTTC. Translating gives CASSIGQGAGGYTF.